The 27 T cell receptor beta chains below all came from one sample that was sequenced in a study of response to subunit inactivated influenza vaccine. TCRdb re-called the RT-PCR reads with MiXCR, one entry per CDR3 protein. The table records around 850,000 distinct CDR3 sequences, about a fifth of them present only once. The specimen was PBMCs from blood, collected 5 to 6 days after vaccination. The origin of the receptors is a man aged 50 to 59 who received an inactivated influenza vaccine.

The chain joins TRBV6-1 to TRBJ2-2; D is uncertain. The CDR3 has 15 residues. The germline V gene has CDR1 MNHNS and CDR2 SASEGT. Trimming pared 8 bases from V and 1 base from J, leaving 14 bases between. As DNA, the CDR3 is TGTGCCAGCCTTGGGCATTTTCTGAACACCGGGGAGCTGTTTTTT. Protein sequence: CASLGHFLNTGELFF.

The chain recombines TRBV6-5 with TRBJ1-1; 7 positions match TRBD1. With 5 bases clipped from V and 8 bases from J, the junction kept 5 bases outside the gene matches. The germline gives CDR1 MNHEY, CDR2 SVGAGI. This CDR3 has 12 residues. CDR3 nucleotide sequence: TGTGCCAGCAGTCGGGGAGGGGGCGAAGCTTTCTTT. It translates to CASSRGGGEAFF.

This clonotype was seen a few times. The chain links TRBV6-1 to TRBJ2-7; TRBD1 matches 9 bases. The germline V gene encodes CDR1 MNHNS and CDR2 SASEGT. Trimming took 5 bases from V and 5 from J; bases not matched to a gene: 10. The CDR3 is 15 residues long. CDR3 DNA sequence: TGTGCCAGCAGTAGGCCGGGACAGGGTCCCAACGAGCAGTACTTC. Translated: CASSRPGQGPNEQYF.

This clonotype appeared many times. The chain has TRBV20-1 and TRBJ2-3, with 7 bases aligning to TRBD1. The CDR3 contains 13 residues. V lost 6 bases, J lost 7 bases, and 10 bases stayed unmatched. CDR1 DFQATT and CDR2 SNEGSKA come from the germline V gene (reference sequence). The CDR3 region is CSAGDSAVNTQYF. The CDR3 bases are TGCAGTGCAGGGGACAGCGCGGTAAATACGCAGTATTTT.

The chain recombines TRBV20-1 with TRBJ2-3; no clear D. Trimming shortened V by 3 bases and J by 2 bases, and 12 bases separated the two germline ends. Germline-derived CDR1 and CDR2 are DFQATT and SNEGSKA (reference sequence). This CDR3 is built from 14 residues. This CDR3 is CSARTELNTDTQYF. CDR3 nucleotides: TGCAGTGCTAGGACCGAACTTAACACAGATACGCAGTATTTT.

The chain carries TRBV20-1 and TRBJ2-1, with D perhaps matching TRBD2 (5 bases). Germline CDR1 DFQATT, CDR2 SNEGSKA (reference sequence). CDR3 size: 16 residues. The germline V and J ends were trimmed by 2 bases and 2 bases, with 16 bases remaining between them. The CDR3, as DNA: TGCAGTGCTAGACTCCCTAGGGCGGGTACCTACAATGAGCAGTTCTTC. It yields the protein CSARLPRAGTYNEQFF.

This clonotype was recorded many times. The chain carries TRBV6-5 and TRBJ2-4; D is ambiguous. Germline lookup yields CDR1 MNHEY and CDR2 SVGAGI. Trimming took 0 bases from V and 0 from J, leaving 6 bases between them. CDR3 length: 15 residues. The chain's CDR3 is CASSYSPGAKNIQYF. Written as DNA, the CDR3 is TGTGCCAGCAGTTACTCGCCGGGAGCCAAAAACATTCAGTACTTC.

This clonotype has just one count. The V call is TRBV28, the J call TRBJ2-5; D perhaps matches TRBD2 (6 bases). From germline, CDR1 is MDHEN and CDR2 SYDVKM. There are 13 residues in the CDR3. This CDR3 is CVSGAGRKETQYF. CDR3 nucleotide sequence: TGTGTGTCCGGGGCAGGGAGGAAGGAGACCCAGTACTTC.

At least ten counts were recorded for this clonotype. CDR3 amino acids: CASSFLRNTEAFF. DNA of the CDR3: TGCGCCAGCAGCTTCCTGAGGAACACTGAAGCTTTCTTT. The gene calls are TRBV5-1 and TRBJ1-1, with D uncertain. Germline CDR1 and CDR2: SGHRS and YFSETQ. The CDR3 contains 13 residues. The ends were cut back, 2 bases at V and 1 base at J, with 6 bases in the middle.

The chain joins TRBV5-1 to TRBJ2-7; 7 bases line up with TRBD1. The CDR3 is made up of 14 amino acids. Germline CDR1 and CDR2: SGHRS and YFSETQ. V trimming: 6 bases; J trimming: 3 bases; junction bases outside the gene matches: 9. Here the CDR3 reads CASKRQGYVYEQYF. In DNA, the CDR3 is TGCGCCAGCAAACGACAGGGCTACGTCTACGAGCAGTACTTC.

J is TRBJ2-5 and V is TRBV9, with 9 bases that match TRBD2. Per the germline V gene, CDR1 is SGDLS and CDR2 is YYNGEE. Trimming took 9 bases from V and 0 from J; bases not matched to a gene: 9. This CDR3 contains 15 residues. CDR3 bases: TGTGCCACCGCCCGACGCGGGGGGGACCAAGAGACCCAGTACTTC. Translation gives CATARRGGDQETQYF.

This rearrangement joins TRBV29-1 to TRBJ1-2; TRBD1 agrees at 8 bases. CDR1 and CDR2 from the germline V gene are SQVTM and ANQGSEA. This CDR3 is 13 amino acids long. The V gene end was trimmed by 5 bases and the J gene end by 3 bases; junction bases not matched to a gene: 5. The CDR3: CSVPTGVDYGYTF. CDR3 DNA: TGCAGCGTTCCGACAGGGGTGGACTATGGCTACACCTTC.

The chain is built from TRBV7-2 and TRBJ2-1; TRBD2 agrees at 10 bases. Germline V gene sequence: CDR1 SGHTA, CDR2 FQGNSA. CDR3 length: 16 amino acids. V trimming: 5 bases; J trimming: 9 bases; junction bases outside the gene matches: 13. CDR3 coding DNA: TGTGCCAGCAGCCGATTTGTGAGCGGGGGGGCCGTTGAGCAGTTCTTC. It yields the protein CASSRFVSGGAVEQFF.

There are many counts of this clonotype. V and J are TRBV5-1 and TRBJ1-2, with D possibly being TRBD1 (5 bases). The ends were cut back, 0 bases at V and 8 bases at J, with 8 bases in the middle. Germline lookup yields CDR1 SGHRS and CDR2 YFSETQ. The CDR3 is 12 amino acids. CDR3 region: CASSLEGDGYTF. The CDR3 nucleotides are TGCGCCAGCAGCTTGGAAGGGGACGGCTACACCTTC. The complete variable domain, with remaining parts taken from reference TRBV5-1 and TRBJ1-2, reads KAGVTQTPRYLIKTRGQQVTLSCSPISGHRSVSWYQQTPGQGLQFLFEYFSETQRNKGNFPGRFSGRQFSNSRSEMNVSTLELGDSALYLCASSLEGDGYTFGSGTRLTVV.

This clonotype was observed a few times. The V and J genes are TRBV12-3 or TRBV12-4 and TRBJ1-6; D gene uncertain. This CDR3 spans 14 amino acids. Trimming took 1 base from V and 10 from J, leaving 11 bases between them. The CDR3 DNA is TGTGCCAGCAGTTTAGGCCAGATCAGGTCACCCCTCCACTTT. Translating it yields CASSLGQIRSPLHF.

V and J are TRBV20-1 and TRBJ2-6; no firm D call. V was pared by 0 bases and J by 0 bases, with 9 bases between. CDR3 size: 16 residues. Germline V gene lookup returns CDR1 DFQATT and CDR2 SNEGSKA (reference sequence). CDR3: CSARDPTGSGANVLTF. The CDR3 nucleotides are TGCAGTGCTAGAGATCCTACGGGCTCTGGGGCCAACGTCCTGACTTTC.

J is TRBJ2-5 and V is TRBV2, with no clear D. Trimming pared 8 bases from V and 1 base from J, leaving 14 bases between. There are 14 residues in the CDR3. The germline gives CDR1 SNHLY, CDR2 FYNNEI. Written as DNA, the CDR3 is TGTGCCAGCGGATTAAGCAGCTTCCAAGAGACCCAGTACTTC. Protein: CASGLSSFQETQYF.

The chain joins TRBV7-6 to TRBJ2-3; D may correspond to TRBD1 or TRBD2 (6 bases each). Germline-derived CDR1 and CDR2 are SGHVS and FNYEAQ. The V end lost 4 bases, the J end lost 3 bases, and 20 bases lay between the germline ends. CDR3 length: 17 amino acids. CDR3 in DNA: TGTGCCAGCAGCTACCCTCCGGGGGCCAGTTTGACAGATACGCAGTATTTT. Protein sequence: CASSYPPGASLTDTQYF.

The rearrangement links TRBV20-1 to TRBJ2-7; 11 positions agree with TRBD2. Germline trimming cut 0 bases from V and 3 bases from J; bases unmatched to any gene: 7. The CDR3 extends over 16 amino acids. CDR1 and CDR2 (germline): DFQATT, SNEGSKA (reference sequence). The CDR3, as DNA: TGCAGTGCTAGAGATCGGAGACTAGCGGGGAGCTACGAGCAGTACTTC. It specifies CSARDRRLAGSYEQYF.

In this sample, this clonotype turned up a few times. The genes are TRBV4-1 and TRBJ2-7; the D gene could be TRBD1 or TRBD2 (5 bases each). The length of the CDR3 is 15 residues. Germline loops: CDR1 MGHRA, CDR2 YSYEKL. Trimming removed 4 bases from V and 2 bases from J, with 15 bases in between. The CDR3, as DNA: TGCGCCAGCAGCCTTACTGGGGACGGTGCCTACGAGCAGTACTTC. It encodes CASSLTGDGAYEQYF.

CDR3 in DNA: TGTGCCATCAGTGACCGAGCGGGAGGGCACCCAGATACGCAGTATTTT. Its protein product is CAISDRAGGHPDTQYF. The gene calls are TRBV10-3 and TRBJ2-3; 10 nucleotides align to TRBD2. V lost 3 bases, J lost 4 bases, and 7 bases stayed unmatched. Germline CDR1 reads ENHRY; CDR2 reads SYGVKD. This CDR3 has 16 amino acids.

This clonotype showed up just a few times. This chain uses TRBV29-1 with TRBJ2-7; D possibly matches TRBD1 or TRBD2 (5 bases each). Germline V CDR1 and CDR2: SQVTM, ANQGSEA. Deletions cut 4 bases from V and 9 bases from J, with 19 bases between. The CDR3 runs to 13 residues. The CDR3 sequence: CSVGWVRDQMQYF. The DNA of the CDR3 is TGCAGCGTTGGATGGGTCAGGGACCAGATGCAGTACTTC.

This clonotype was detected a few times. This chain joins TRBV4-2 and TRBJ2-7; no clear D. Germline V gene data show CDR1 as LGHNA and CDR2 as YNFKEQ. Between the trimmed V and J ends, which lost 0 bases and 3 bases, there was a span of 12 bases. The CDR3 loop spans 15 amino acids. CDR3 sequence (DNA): TGTGCCAGCAGCCAAGATCGATCGGGCTTCTACGAGCAGTACTTC. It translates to CASSQDRSGFYEQYF.

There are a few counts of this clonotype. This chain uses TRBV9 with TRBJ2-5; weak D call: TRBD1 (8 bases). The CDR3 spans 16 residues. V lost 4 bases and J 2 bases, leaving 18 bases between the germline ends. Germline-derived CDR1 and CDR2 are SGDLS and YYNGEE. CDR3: CASSPFDRGGQETQYF. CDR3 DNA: TGTGCCAGCAGCCCCTTTGACAGGGGAGGGCAAGAGACCCAGTACTTC.

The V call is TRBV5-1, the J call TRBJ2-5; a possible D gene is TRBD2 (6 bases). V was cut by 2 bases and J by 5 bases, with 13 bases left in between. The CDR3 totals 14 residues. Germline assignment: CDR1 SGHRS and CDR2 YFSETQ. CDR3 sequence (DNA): TGCGCCAGCAGCTTAAGGGGAGGCCTGGAGACCCAGTACTTC. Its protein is CASSLRGGLETQYF.

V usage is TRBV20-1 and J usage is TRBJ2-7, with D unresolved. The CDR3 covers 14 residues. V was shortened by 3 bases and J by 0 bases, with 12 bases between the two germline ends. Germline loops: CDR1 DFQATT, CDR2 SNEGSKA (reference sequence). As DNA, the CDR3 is TGCAGTGCTAGCCCTCGACCCAGCTCCTACGAGCAGTACTTC. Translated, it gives CSASPRPSSYEQYF.

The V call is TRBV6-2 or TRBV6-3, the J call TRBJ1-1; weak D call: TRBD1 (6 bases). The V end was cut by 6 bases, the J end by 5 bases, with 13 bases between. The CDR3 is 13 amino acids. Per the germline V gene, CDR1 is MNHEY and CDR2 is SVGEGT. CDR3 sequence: CASSFDRRTEAFF. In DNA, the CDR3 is TGTGCCAGCAGCTTCGACAGGAGGACTGAAGCTTTCTTT.